This T cell receptor (beta chain) was recorded in a study of T cells in Graves' hyperthyroidism and ophthalmopathy. In the study overall: Specimen type is peripheral blood, collected at initial diagnosis prior to any treatment. Whole-study results and caveats: A model built on 13 V-J features separated ophthalmopathy from stable hyperthyroidism.

Germline V gene data show CDR1 as SNHLY and CDR2 as FYNNEI. CDR3 length equals 13 residues. Using RNA transcripts as the source, TCR beta CDR3 regions were amplified. The HTBI primer set drove a first-round RT-PCR of the TCR CDR3. TCRdb reprocessed the multiplex PCR reads with MiXCR, giving one entry per CDR3 protein. The repertoire holds around 540,000 distinct CDR3 sequences, with around 16% as singletons. This clonotype has ten or more counts. The antigen is not known. An end of the junction does not agree with germline; a read error may underlie this. The chain has TRBV2 and TRBJ1-1; D is unresolved. The sequenced sample consisted of blood. The sequence derives from a woman aged 25 to 39 with Graves' ophthalmopathy. This CDR3 is CASSELIRPVRIF. The CDR3 region has the DNA TGTGCCAGCAGTGAATTGATCCGACCCGTTCGGATCTTT.